These 18 T cell receptor beta chains were sequenced from one sample in a study of cytomegalovirus exposure and HLA in healthy donors (dated by TCRdb to between 2016 and 2019). Receptor amplification or capture employed the immunoSEQ multiplex PCR assay. TCRdb re-hosts the immuneACCESS table, in-frame sequences only. Its copies lack some clones; in the studies checked, an unresolved V gene accounts for under half of them, and the cause for the rest is not known. The sample table shows 200,000 to 250,000 clones, and roughly 80% are seen once. The ten largest account for 4.5% to 6% of the sample. The sequenced sample was PBMCs. The receptors were sampled from a woman between 18 and 29 years old in good health and CMV-seronegative.

The V gene is TRBV30, the J gene TRBJ2-7; TRBD1 matches at 7 bases. Germline V gene lookup returns CDR1 GTSNPN and CDR2 SVGIG (reference sequence). The V and J ends lost 2 bases and 1 base, in that order; junction bases with no gene match: 11. This CDR3 has 16 residues. CDR3 protein: CAWSLASGTVSYEQYF. In DNA, the CDR3 is TGTGCCTGGAGTCTGGCCTCCGGGACAGTATCCTACGAGCAGTACTTC.

This chain links TRBV9 with TRBJ1-2; perhaps TRBD1 as D (6 bases). The germline gives CDR1 SGDLS, CDR2 YYNGEE. The CDR3 consists of 13 residues. Trimming left V 2 bases short and J 6 bases short, with 11 bases between. For the CDR3, the DNA is TGTGCCAGCAGCGTCCAGACAGGTCATGGCTACACCTTC. Its translation: CASSVQTGHGYTF.

The rearrangement links TRBV4-1 to TRBJ2-5; unclear D gene. Germline assignment: CDR1 MGHRA and CDR2 YSYEKL. Deletions cut 0 bases from V and 5 bases from J, with 13 bases between. The CDR3 has 15 residues. The CDR3, as DNA: TGCGCCAGCAGCCAAGAGGGCAGCCATGGGGAGACCCAGTACTTC. Translation: CASSQEGSHGETQYF.

This chain joins TRBV5-6 and TRBJ1-3, with D uncertain. The length of the CDR3 is 15 residues. V lost 1 base and J 6 bases, leaving 14 bases between the germline ends. Germline V gene sequence: CDR1 SGHDT, CDR2 YYEEEE. Here the CDR3 reads CASSLLRERQNTIYF. The CDR3 DNA follows: TGTGCCAGCAGCTTGCTGAGGGAACGGCAAAACACCATATATTTT.

The chain recombines TRBV11-2 with TRBJ1-2; D call uncertain. Germline V gene data show CDR1 as SGHAT and CDR2 as FQNNGV. V shed 5 bases and J shed 7 bases, with 17 bases lying between them. This CDR3 comprises 14 residues. Here the CDR3 reads CASSPGSRSFGYTF. The CDR3 DNA is TGTGCCAGCAGCCCGGGGAGCCGGTCCTTTGGCTACACCTTC. The full variable domain, with the rest looked up from reference TRBV11-2 and TRBJ1-2, is EAGVAQSPRYKIIEKRQSVAFWCNPISGHATLYWYQQILGQGPKLLIQFQNNGVVDDSQLPKDRFSAERLKGVDSTLKIQPAKLEDSAVYLCASSPGSRSFGYTFGSGTRLTVV.

J is TRBJ1-3 and V is TRBV13, with 8 positions matching TRBD1. Germline trimming cut 3 bases from V and 4 bases from J; bases unmatched to any gene: 5. Germline V gene sequence: CDR1 PRHDT, CDR2 FYEKMQ (reference sequence). The CDR3 has 15 residues. CDR3 DNA sequence: TGTGCCAGCAGCTTTCGCAGGGGGCCGGGAAACACCATATATTTT. Translating gives CASSFRRGPGNTIYF.

This rearrangement joins TRBV30 to TRBJ1-5; D not certain. V shed 1 base and J shed 6 bases, with 10 bases lying between them. Germline-derived CDR1 and CDR2 are GTSNPN and SVGIG (reference sequence). CDR3 length: 13 amino acids. CDR3 bases: TGTGCCTGGAGTGCTGGGTTGGGTCAGCCCCAGCATTTT. It specifies CAWSAGLGQPQHF. Variable domain in full (rest from reference TRBV30 and TRBJ1-5): SQTIHQWPATLVQPVGSPLSLECTVEGTSNPNLYWYRQAAGRGLQLLFYSVGIGQISSEVPQNLSASRPQDRQFILSSKKLLLSDSGFYLCAWSAGLGQPQHFGDGTRLSIL.

This clone turned up a few times. The chain combines TRBV28 with TRBJ2-1; maybe TRBD2 (6 bases). The CDR3 covers 18 residues. Germline V CDR1 and CDR2: MDHEN, SYDVKM. V was trimmed by 6 bases and J by 3 bases, leaving 24 bases between them. CDR3 in amino acids: CASRPPSRISGYYNEQFF. The CDR3, as DNA: TGTGCCAGCAGGCCACCTAGTCGTATTAGCGGATACTACAATGAGCAGTTCTTC.

The chain employs TRBV7-9 and TRBJ1-1, with D perhaps TRBD1 (5 bases). Trimming removed 5 bases at V and 2 bases at J, with 9 bases between. The CDR3 contains 13 residues. Germline V gene sequence: CDR1 SEHNR, CDR2 FQNEAQ (reference sequence). CDR3 nucleotides: TGTGCCAGCAGCGGGGGGTACAACACTGAAGCTTTCTTT. Its protein product is CASSGGYNTEAFF.

The chain carries TRBV10-2 and TRBJ1-1, with D hard to call. From germline, CDR1 is WSHSY and CDR2 SAAADI. The CDR3 totals 15 residues. The V end was cut by 4 bases, the J end by 4 bases, with 16 bases between. The DNA of the CDR3 is TGCGCCAGCAGTGTGGACGCGGCCCGGGGCACTGAAGCTTTCTTT. It is translated as CASSVDAARGTEAFF.

CDR3 protein: CASRETSGVYEQYF. The CDR3 DNA reads as TGTGCCAGCAGGGAGACTAGCGGGGTGTACGAGCAGTACTTC. The chain has TRBV2 and TRBJ2-7, with 11 bases aligning to TRBD2. The CDR3 consists of 14 residues. The germline V gene encodes CDR1 SNHLY and CDR2 FYNNEI. V shed 6 bases, J shed 4 bases, and the junction held 5 bases outside the gene matches.

The rearrangement links TRBV4-1 to TRBJ1-5; 9 bases are a match to TRBD1. J was trimmed by 7 bases and V by 4 bases; bases with no gene match: 14. Germline V CDR1 and CDR2: MGHRA, YSYEKL. The CDR3 loop spans 17 amino acids. The CDR3 loop is CASSRETAQGARQPQHF. The DNA for the CDR3 is TGCGCCAGCAGCCGAGAAACGGCACAGGGGGCGAGGCAGCCCCAGCATTTT.

This clone was seen once. CDR3 in amino acids: CASSHEVSNEQFF. The CDR3 nucleotides read TGTGCCAGCAGCCACGAGGTCTCCAATGAGCAGTTCTTC. V is TRBV16 and J is TRBJ2-1; D not certain. The CDR3 is 13 amino acids. V lost 3 bases to trimming and J lost 6 bases, with 9 bases between them. The germline CDR1 and CDR2 sequences are KGHSY and FQNENV.

The chain carries TRBV27 and TRBJ2-1, with 7 bases identical to TRBD2. The CDR3 totals 16 residues. V trimming: 2 bases; J trimming: 1 base; junction bases outside the gene matches: 5. CDR1 and CDR2 (germline): MNHEY, SMNVEV (reference sequence). The CDR3 reads CASSLRREYSYNEQFF. The CDR3 bases are TGTGCCAGCAGTTTACGGCGGGAGTATTCCTACAATGAGCAGTTCTTC.

This clone is a singleton in its sample. The CDR3 DNA sequence: TGTGCCAGCAGCTTGTCTGGACTAGGTGGCTACGAGCAGTACTTC. This encodes CASSLSGLGGYEQYF. V gene TRBV7-2 combines with J gene TRBJ2-7; 7 nucleotides align to TRBD2. Germline CDR1 and CDR2: SGHTA and FQGNSA. The CDR3 runs 15 residues. Losses at the gene ends were 3 bases for V and 3 bases for J; bases not matched to a gene: 8.

The CDR3 DNA is TGTGCCAGCAGCTTGGGGAGGGGCGGGTATGGTCAGCCCCAGCATTTT. This codes for CASSLGRGGYGQPQHF. V usage is TRBV5-6 and J usage is TRBJ1-5, with TRBD1 as a possible D gene (5 bases). The V gene's germline CDR1 is SGHDT and CDR2 YYEEEE. CDR3 length: 16 residues. The germline V and J ends were trimmed by 0 bases and 6 bases, with 16 bases remaining between them.

The rearrangement links TRBV5-1 to TRBJ1-3; D remains unclear. V lost 3 bases and J lost 2, with 0 bases in between. Germline V gene sequence: CDR1 SGHRS, CDR2 YFSETQ. The length of the CDR3 is 11 residues. CDR3 DNA: TGCGCCAGCAGCTCTGGAAACACCATATATTTT. It codes for CASSSGNTIYF.

CDR3 sequence (DNA): TGTGCCAGCAGCGTAGGATTGGGGGCGAGGGACGAGCAGTACTTC. Encoded protein: CASSVGLGARDEQYF. The chain is built from TRBV9 and TRBJ2-7; D possibly corresponds to TRBD1 (6 bases). Trimming left V 0 bases short and J 5 bases short, with 15 bases between. This CDR3 contains 15 residues. Per the germline V gene, CDR1 is SGDLS and CDR2 is YYNGEE.